This note documents a single T cell receptor beta chain sequence. Study processing details: Counts of nucleated cells, estimated from reference gene primer amplification, were obtained. Repertoires were generated with immunoSEQ multiplex PCR, while TCRdb's copy carries only in-frame clones and drops some. For V, J and clone size, that table is used; D and trimming come from the DNA. The sample has 120,000 or so clones; about 79% are singletons. V shed 1 base, J shed 9 bases, and the junction held 3 bases outside the gene matches. CDR1 is SGHNT and CDR2 is YENEEA in the germline V gene. The CDR3 consists of 15 residues. These data originate in a study of blood T cell repertoires in COVID-19. Study-wide background: Samples representing acute and convalescent COVID-19 were sourced from the United States, Italy and Spain. Sample material is recorded as cDNA or gDNA derived from T cells, B-cell-depleted T cells, or PBMCs.

Source material: peripheral blood. The clonotype was recovered from a man between 65 and 85 years old with acute or convalescent COVID-19. The J gene is TRBJ1-6, the V gene TRBV11-3; 10 bases fit TRBD1. CDR3 protein: CASSLGGTGASPLHF. The CDR3 nucleotides are TGTGCCAGCAGCTTAGGGGGGACAGGGGCTTCACCCCTCCACTTT.